Following are 8 T cell receptor beta chains from one sample sequenced in a study of T cell responses to AZD1222 COVID-19 vaccine. Generated by immunoSEQ multiplex PCR, the TCRdb table keeps only in-frame clones and is missing some. The sample records 84,000 or so clones, approximately 86% being singletons. Sequencing was performed on peripheral blood, taken on day 0 of AZD1222 vaccination. The receptors stem from an adult in good health.

The V and J genes are TRBV9 and TRBJ1-4; weak D call: TRBD1 (5 bases). Germline-derived CDR1 and CDR2 are SGDLS and YYNGEE. CDR3 length: 15 residues. Trimming cost V 0 bases and J 7 bases, with 13 bases left between them. CDR3 DNA: TGTGCCAGCAGCGTAGGGGGGACGGCCCTTGAAAAACTGTTTTTT. It codes for CASSVGGTALEKLFF.

The DNA for the CDR3 is TGTGCCAGCAGCTCCTGGGCAAACGAAGCTTTCTTT. Protein product: CASSSWANEAFF. The V call is TRBV5-4, the J call TRBJ1-1; no definite D call. Germline lookup yields CDR1 SGHNT and CDR2 YYREEE (reference sequence). This CDR3 has 12 amino acids. Trimming shortened V by 3 bases and J by 8 bases, and 11 bases separated the two germline ends. The whole variable domain, filled in from reference TRBV5-4 and TRBJ1-1, reads ETGVTQSPTHLIKTRGQQVTLRCSSQSGHNTVSWYQQALGQGPQFIFQYYREEENGRGNFPPRFSGLQFPNYSSELNVNALELDDSALYLCASSSWANEAFFGQGTRLTVV.

This chain links TRBV7-2 with TRBJ2-5, with D tentatively TRBD2 (7 bases). The CDR3 consists of 17 residues. The germline CDR1 and CDR2 sequences are SGHTA and FQGNSA. V lost 5 bases and J 5 bases, leaving 24 bases between the germline ends. CDR3: CASSLLGAGGSGETQYF. The CDR3 DNA reads as TGTGCCAGCAGCCTACTGGGGGCCGGCGGGAGCGGGGAGACCCAGTACTTC.

This rearrangement joins TRBV4-1 to TRBJ2-7; 11 nucleotides match TRBD2. Germline V gene sequence: CDR1 MGHRA, CDR2 YSYEKL. The trim removed 2 bases at V and 6 bases at J, leaving 9 bases unmatched. This CDR3 contains 16 residues. CDR3 sequence reads: CASSQLLAGESPEQYF. The CDR3 nucleotides read TGCGCCAGCAGCCAATTACTAGCGGGAGAATCTCCCGAGCAGTACTTC.

The rearrangement joins TRBV11-2 to TRBJ1-1; D is undetermined. CDR1 and CDR2 (germline): SGHAT, FQNNGV. CDR3 size: 12 residues. The V gene lost 6 bases and the J gene lost 10 bases, with 15 bases spanning the gap. CDR3 nucleotide sequence: TGTGCCAGCAGTGACGGACGGTCGCCAGCTTTCTTT. Protein: CASSDGRSPAFF.

The V call is TRBV5-6, the J call TRBJ1-1; D is unresolved. The length of the CDR3 is 13 residues. Trimming stripped 4 bases from V and 2 bases from J, with 9 bases between. The germline V gene encodes CDR1 SGHDT and CDR2 YYEEEE. The CDR3 region has the DNA TGTGCCAGCAGCGCCCCGGACAACACTGAAGCTTTCTTT. Its translation is CASSAPDNTEAFF.

The chain recombines TRBV11-2 with TRBJ2-7, with 10 nucleotides matching TRBD2. Germline V gene lookup returns CDR1 SGHAT and CDR2 FQNNGV. J gave up 4 bases and V 5 bases, and 20 bases lay outside the gene matches. The CDR3 runs 19 residues. In DNA, the CDR3 is TGTGCCAGCAGCCTGACAGTAAGAGGAGCGGGAGGGACCAGGTACGAGCAGTACTTC. This translates into CASSLTVRGAGGTRYEQYF.

This clone has only a few counts. The J gene is TRBJ1-2, the V gene TRBV2, with D hard to call. The CDR3 contains 15 residues. V was cut by 3 bases and J by 3 bases, with 14 bases left in between. Germline loops: CDR1 SNHLY, CDR2 FYNNEI. The CDR3 protein is CASSDDRVRDYGYTF. The CDR3 DNA follows: TGTGCCAGCAGTGATGATAGGGTTAGGGACTATGGCTACACCTTC.